These T cell receptor beta chains were read from a single sample in a study of T cell responses to AZD1222 COVID-19 vaccine. Libraries were prepared by immunoSEQ multiplex PCR; TCRdb keeps only in-frame clonotypes and omits some of them. Among roughly 120,000 clones listed, 87% were seen once. Source: peripheral blood, taken on day 0 of AZD1222 vaccination. The origin of the receptors is an adult in good health. Each CDR3 is given with its conserved first and last residue. Fields, in order: D gene, V gene, clone size, J gene, CDR3 DNA, CDR3 protein. The D gene is left open where the match is weak. Rows give clone size only sometimes, using once, few, many, or a class for an expanded clone.

.	TRBV19	few	TRBJ1-1	TGTGCCAGTAGTAAGAGGGACACGAACACTGAAGCTTTCTTT	CASSKRDTNTEAFF
.	TRBV27	.	TRBJ1-2	TGTGCCAGCAGTGCCCAAGCTAGACAGCGCCTTAACTATGGCTACACCTTC	CASSAQARQRLNYGYTF
.	TRBV10-2	.	TRBJ2-2	TGCGCCAGCAGTGAGTCCGGGGGGAACACCGGGGAGCTGTTTTTT	CASSESGGNTGELFF
.	TRBV7-2	few	TRBJ2-3	TGTGCCAGCAGCCCTTACCGGGGCGCGAGGGATACGCAGTATTTT	CASSPYRGARDTQYF
TRBD1	TRBV5-1	.	TRBJ1-4	TGCGCCAGCAGCTTGGGGGACAGGAATGAAAAACTGTTTTTT	CASSLGDRNEKLFF
.	TRBV4-1	.	TRBJ2-1	TGCGCCAGCAGCCAAGTGGGCAGAAGCTCCTACAATGAGCAGTTCTTC	CASSQVGRSSYNEQFF
.	TRBV7-9	few	TRBJ1-1	TGTGCCAGCAGCTTAGTGGTGGCAGGGACCACTGAAGCTTTCTTT	CASSLVVAGTTEAFF
TRBD1	TRBV12-3/TRBV12-4	.	TRBJ1-3	TGTGCCCTCAGGGGGCGCGGGCTAAACACCATATATTTT	CALRGRGLNTIYF
.	TRBV6-2/TRBV6-3	.	TRBJ2-5	TGTGCCAGCAGTTACGTCGTCTCTACCGATTACCAAGAGACCCAGTACTTC	CASSYVVSTDYQETQYF
.	TRBV11-3	.	TRBJ1-6	TGTGCCAGCAGCCTAGACAGCTCCTATAATTCACCCCTCCACTTT	CASSLDSSYNSPLHF
TRBD2	TRBV29-1	few	TRBJ2-1	TGCTCCTCCACGGGGGTAGCGGGGGTATACAATGAGCAGTTCTTC	CSSTGVAGVYNEQFF
.	TRBV5-1	once	TRBJ2-5	TGCGCCAGCAGCTTGGACAGGACCCAAGAGACCCAGTACTTC	CASSLDRTQETQYF
.	TRBV19	.	TRBJ1-5	TGTGCCAGTAGTATAAGGCCCCCCGGGAGCAATCAGCCCCAGCATTTT	CASSIRPPGSNQPQHF
TRBD2	TRBV12-3/TRBV12-4	.	TRBJ2-1	TGTGCCAGTAGGACTAGCGGGGTAAATGAGCAGTTCTTC	CASRTSGVNEQFF
.	TRBV5-1	.	TRBJ1-2	TGCGCCAGCAGGGACAGACCCCCTAACTATGGCTACACCTTC	CASRDRPPNYGYTF
.	TRBV5-1	.	TRBJ1-1	TGCGCCAGCACCCCCTGGACAGACGGAGACACTGAAGCTTTCTTT	CASTPWTDGDTEAFF
.	TRBV11-3	.	TRBJ1-1	TGTGCCAGCAGCGTTGGACAGAGCGGCACTGAAGCTTTCTTT	CASSVGQSGTEAFF
.	TRBV29-1	.	TRBJ1-1	TGCAGCGTTGATGCCAGGGACACTGAAGCTTTCTTT	CSVDARDTEAFF
.	TRBV6-2/TRBV6-3	.	TRBJ2-1	TGTGCCAGCAGTTACTCGATATCCCAAGCGTACAATGAGCAGTTCTTC	CASSYSISQAYNEQFF
.	TRBV9	.	TRBJ2-1	TGTGCCAGCAGCCCCCAGACCTACAATGAGCAGTTCTTC	CASSPQTYNEQFF
.	TRBV9	.	TRBJ1-1	TGTGCCAGCAGCCCCCTAGGGCGGGTGAACACTGAAGCTTTCTTT	CASSPLGRVNTEAFF
.	TRBV6-1	few	TRBJ1-2	TGTGCCAGCAGTGAGGACGCACACTATGGCTACACCTTC	CASSEDAHYGYTF
TRBD1	TRBV6-6	once	TRBJ2-7	TGTGCCAGCAGAACGGGACAGGGGGTCCACGAGCAGTACTTC	CASRTGQGVHEQYF
TRBD1	TRBV25-1	.	TRBJ1-1	TGTGCCAGCAGTAGGACAGGAGAAGCTTTCTTT	CASSRTGEAFF
TRBD1	TRBV19	.	TRBJ1-4	TGTGCCAGTAGCGCCGCGGACAGGGGAGTTGAAAAACTGTTTTTT	CASSAADRGVEKLFF
.	TRBV5-1	.	TRBJ2-7	TGCGCCAGCACCCATGGGCCCCGCTACGAGCAGTACTTC	CASTHGPRYEQYF
TRBD2	TRBV11-3	.	TRBJ2-3	TGTGCCAGCAGCTGGGGACTAGGGGCTCCAGATACGCAGTATTTT	CASSWGLGAPDTQYF
TRBD1	TRBV19	.	TRBJ2-2	TGTGCCAGTAGACAGGGGGCTATCGGGGAGCTGTTTTTT	CASRQGAIGELFF
TRBD1	TRBV4-1	.	TRBJ1-3	TGCGCCAGCAGCCGGGGTCCCTTAGGGACAGGGGGCTCTAGCTCTGGAAACACCATATATTTT	CASSRGPLGTGGSSSGNTIYF
.	TRBV2	.	TRBJ2-5	TGTGCCACCGAAGACACCTCCAGAGAGACCCAGTACTTC	CATEDTSRETQYF
.	TRBV6-5	.	TRBJ1-1	TGTGCCAGCAGTTTTGGGGAGGGACTCACTGAAGCTTTCTTT	CASSFGEGLTEAFF
TRBD1	TRBV30	.	TRBJ1-1	TGTGCCTGGAGTTTCCAGGGGGTCGGTGAAGCTTTCTTT	CAWSFQGVGEAFF
.	TRBV7-9	medium-sized	TRBJ2-1	TGTGCCAGCAGCTTAGGACGAGATGAGCAGTTCTTC	CASSLGRDEQFF
.	TRBV7-2	once	TRBJ2-5	TGTGCCAGCAGCCCCGACTTCTCCAGAGAGACCCAGTACTTC	CASSPDFSRETQYF
.	TRBV6-4	.	TRBJ2-1	TGTGCCAGCAGTGACACGAGCAATGAGCAGTTCTTC	CASSDTSNEQFF
.	TRBV7-9	.	TRBJ1-2	TGTGCCAGCAGCTTAGTCGGGATGATCTATGGCTACACCTTC	CASSLVGMIYGYTF
TRBD1	TRBV18	.	TRBJ1-2	TGTGCCAGCTCACGGGGACAGCAGATTAACTATGGCTACACCTTC	CASSRGQQINYGYTF
.	TRBV21-1	.	TRBJ2-1	TGTGCCAGCAGCAAAGTTTCAGGGTGGGCTGAGCAGTTCTTC	CASSKVSGWAEQFF
.	TRBV2	.	TRBJ1-1	TGTGCCAGCAGTGAAGCCCACCTTGGGGTGAACACTGAAGCTTTCTTT	CASSEAHLGVNTEAFF
TRBD1	TRBV9	.	TRBJ1-1	TGTGCCAGCAGCTCTGGACAGGGGGGCACTGAAGCTTTCTTT	CASSSGQGGTEAFF
.	TRBV24-1	.	TRBJ2-3	TGTGCCACCAGTGATTCCGGACGAGGGGCAGATACGCAGTATTTT	CATSDSGRGADTQYF
.	TRBV7-9	.	TRBJ1-2	TGTGCCAGCAGCTTACGGGAGACGGACGTCTATGGCTACACCTTC	CASSLRETDVYGYTF
.	TRBV9	.	TRBJ2-3	TGTGCCAGCAGCGTAGGCTACACAGATACGCAGTATTTT	CASSVGYTDTQYF
.	TRBV5-8	.	TRBJ2-1	TGTGCCAGCAGCTTGGGTAGCTTATACAATGAGCAGTTCTTC	CASSLGSLYNEQFF